The clone carrying this T cell receptor (beta chain) appeared many times. The data were taken from a study of T cells in Graves' hyperthyroidism and ophthalmopathy. Researchers took RNA transcripts and amplified the TCR beta CDR3 regions from them. HTBI primers were employed in a first-round RT-PCR of the TCR CDR3. Each CDR3 protein is one row after TCRdb ran MiXCR on the multiplex PCR reads. The sample has about 500,000 distinct CDR3 sequences, roughly 15% seen once. The V segment lost 7 bases and the J segment 2 bases; nucleotides outside the gene matches: 10. The CDR3 is 15 amino acids. Germline V CDR1 and CDR2: MDHEN, SYDVKM.

The chain links TRBV28 to TRBJ1-1; 7 bases line up with TRBD1. The receptor was derived from a woman aged 18-30 years with Graves' ophthalmopathy. Sample: blood. The CDR3 coding sequence is TGTGCCAGCACCTACCAGGGGGGGCGCAACACTGAAGCTTTCTTT. It translates to CASTYQGGRNTEAFF.